The clone carrying this T cell receptor beta chain was counted only a few times. This record belongs to a study of response to subunit inactivated influenza vaccine. TCRdb re-analysed the RT-PCR reads in MiXCR, keeping a single row per CDR3 protein. The sample lists approximately 170,000 distinct CDR3 sequences, roughly 12% occurring once. This CDR3 is 17 amino acids long. Germline V lookup: CDR1 SGHAT, CDR2 FQNNGV. V lost 5 bases, J lost 4 bases, and 8 bases stayed unmatched. These data were also reused for a study on T cells expressing NK-cell markers. That source adds: UMIs accompanied the 5'RACE template switching by which TCR beta cDNA was made. Sorted CD3+CD56-NKG2C+, CD3+CD56+NKG2C+ and CD3+CD56+NKG2C- T cells supplied the TCR beta repertoires.

V is TRBV11-2 and J is TRBJ2-7; 16 bases match TRBD2. This clonotype originated in a man aged 45 to 65 who received an inactivated influenza vaccine. The sequencing here drew on CD8+ T cells sorted from PBMCs, taken 11 to 12 days after vaccination. DNA for the CDR3: TGTGCCAGCAGCACTGGGACTAGCGGGAGGGCCTTTTACGAGCAGTACTTC. This sequence encodes CASSTGTSGRAFYEQYF.